The 23 T cell receptor beta chains reported below all come from one sample, sequenced in a study of blood T cells in healthy people across ages. For the second PCR, which ran for about 6 to 12 cycles, a sample-barcoded 5' primer and a J-beta primer mix were used. TCRdb reprocessed the 5' RACE reads via MiXCR and lists one record per CDR3 protein. The table has 1.5 million or so distinct CDR3 sequences, approximately 42% seen once. Material for sequencing was blood. The receptor set was obtained from a young woman in good health.

The V gene is TRBV29-1, the J gene TRBJ2-1, with TRBD1 identical over 8 bases. From germline, CDR1 is SQVTM and CDR2 ANQGSEA. J lost 6 bases, V lost 7 bases, and 8 bases had no gene match. CDR3 length equals 13 residues. CDR3 residues: CSDRKTGVNEQFF. The CDR3 DNA follows: TGCAGCGACCGAAAGACAGGGGTCAATGAGCAGTTCTTC.

This clonotype appeared a few times. V usage is TRBV20-1 and J usage is TRBJ2-1, with a tentative D call TRBD2 (5 bases). Deletions cut 2 bases from V and 1 base from J, with 18 bases between. The CDR3 length is 17 residues. Germline V gene sequence: CDR1 DFQATT, CDR2 SNEGSKA (reference sequence). In DNA, the CDR3 is TGCAGTGCTAGACAGAGTTTTTGGGAGCCGTCCTACAATGAGCAGTTCTTC. Translating gives CSARQSFWEPSYNEQFF.

The chain recombines TRBV13 with TRBJ2-1; tentative D call: TRBD2 (5 bases). The J call may be in error: the DNA end matches TRBJ2-7 better. The CDR3 has 13 residues. Germline lookup yields CDR1 PRHDT and CDR2 FYEKMQ (reference sequence). The CDR3 DNA follows: TGTGCCAGTGTGGGGAGCCCCCACAATGAGCAGTACTTC. It encodes CASVGSPHNEQYF.

This clonotype was observed once. The chain links TRBV7-2 to TRBJ2-3; D may be TRBD1 or TRBD2 (6 bases each). Trimming took off 5 bases at V and 4 bases at J, with 13 bases between the two ends. There are 14 residues in the CDR3. The germline gives CDR1 SGHTA, CDR2 FQGNSA. CDR3 residues: CASSKAGGADTQYF. The CDR3 DNA follows: TGTGCCAGCAGCAAGGCCGGGGGCGCAGATACGCAGTATTTT.

This clonotype was counted only a few times. The CDR3 DNA reads TGTGCCAGCAGTATCTCAGGGGACCACTATGGCTACACCTTC. Translated: CASSISGDHYGYTF. V gene TRBV12-3 or TRBV12-4 combines with J gene TRBJ1-2, with D tentatively TRBD1 (6 bases). This CDR3 spans 14 amino acids. V lost 5 bases, J lost 3 bases, and 13 bases lay in between.

The chain couples TRBV20-1 to TRBJ2-1, with 16 positions matching TRBD2. The CDR3 length is 17 residues. Trimming at V came to 0 bases and at J to 5 bases, leaving 4 bases not matched to a gene. Per the germline V gene, CDR1 is DFQATT and CDR2 is SNEGSKA (reference sequence). CDR3 in DNA: TGCAGTGCTAGAGAAGGGACTAGCGGGAGGGCCAACAATGAGCAGTTCTTC. It translates to CSAREGTSGRANNEQFF.

The chain has TRBV27 and TRBJ1-1, with D tentatively TRBD1 (6 bases). The germline V gene encodes CDR1 MNHEY and CDR2 SMNVEV (reference sequence). The CDR3 sequence is 14 residues long. Trimming removed 6 bases from V and 4 bases from J, with 15 bases in between. The CDR3: CASRPLQGSTEAFF. The CDR3 coding sequence is TGTGCCAGCAGACCTCTACAGGGTAGCACTGAAGCTTTCTTT.

This clonotype was picked up a small number of times. The chain uses TRBV2 and TRBJ2-1; D remains ambiguous. This CDR3 comprises 12 residues. Germline V gene lookup returns CDR1 SNHLY and CDR2 FYNNEI. Trimming left V 7 bases short and J 8 bases short, with 12 bases between. Here the CDR3 reads CASTNLSDEQFF. In nucleotides, the CDR3 is TGTGCCAGCACCAACCTTTCAGATGAGCAGTTCTTC. Complete variable domain (other parts from reference TRBV2 and TRBJ2-1): EPEVTQTPSHQVTQMGQEVILRCVPISNHLYFYWYRQILGQKVEFLVSFYNNEISEKSEIFDDQFSVERPDGSNFTLKIRSTKLEDSAMYFCASTNLSDEQFFGPGTRLTVL.

The chain recombines TRBV10-3 with TRBJ2-5, with D maybe TRBD2 (5 bases). The germline gives CDR1 ENHRY, CDR2 SYGVKD. The CDR3 totals 13 residues. V gave up 4 bases and J gave up 4 bases, with 10 bases separating them. As DNA, the CDR3 is TGTGCCATCAGTGGGACTTACAGAGAGACCCAGTACTTC. It yields the protein CAISGTYRETQYF.

This clonotype has a handful of counts. This chain joins TRBV5-1 and TRBJ2-1; D is undetermined. The ends were cut back, 4 bases at V and 3 bases at J, with 8 bases in the middle. Germline CDR1 reads SGHRS; CDR2 reads YFSETQ. The CDR3 loop spans 13 amino acids. CDR3 bases: TGCGCCAGCAGCGGGGTAAACTACAATGAGCAGTTCTTC. It is translated as CASSGVNYNEQFF.

The chain carries TRBV5-5 and TRBJ1-1; D is possibly TRBD1 (5 bases). This CDR3 is built from 16 residues. V lost 2 bases and J 3 bases, leaving 17 bases between the germline ends. CDR1 and CDR2 from the germline V gene are SGHKS and YYEKEE (reference sequence). CDR3 nucleotides: TGTGCCAGCAGCTTCGGAGCGGACAAACGACACACTGAAGCTTTCTTT. Amino acids: CASSFGADKRHTEAFF.

Only a few counts were recorded for this clonotype. The V gene is TRBV6-6, the J gene TRBJ2-6; either TRBD1 or TRBD2 may supply D (5 bases each). Deletions cut 2 bases from V and 18 bases from J, with 14 bases between. The germline gives CDR1 MNHNY, CDR2 SVGAGI (reference sequence). The CDR3 length is 12 residues. The CDR3 DNA sequence: TGTGCCAGCAGTTACGAGGGACCTCCCCCGACTTTC. Its protein is CASSYEGPPPTF.

The rearrangement uses TRBV15 and TRBJ2-7; a possible D gene is TRBD1 (5 bases). The last part of the DNA fits TRBJ2-4 better; the J call may be wrong. CDR3 length: 15 residues. Looked up from germline, CDR1 is LNHNV and CDR2 is YYDKDF (reference sequence). The CDR3 DNA sequence: TGTGCCACCAGCAGAGTAATGACAGCGAGTGACATTCAGTACTTC. Amino acids: CATSRVMTASDIQYF.

The chain couples TRBV20-1 to TRBJ2-5, with a weak D call TRBD2 (6 bases). The CDR3 length is 13 residues. The ends were cut back, 6 bases at V and 4 bases at J, with 15 bases in the middle. Germline CDR1 and CDR2: DFQATT and SNEGSKA (reference sequence). Written as DNA, the CDR3 is TGCAGTGCCCCATGGGACGGGGGAGAGACCCAGTACTTC. It specifies CSAPWDGGETQYF.

This clonotype was observed a few times. This rearrangement joins TRBV11-2 to TRBJ2-3; 7 positions match TRBD1. V was pared by 5 bases and J by 4 bases, with 6 bases of the junction left unmatched. In germline, CDR1 is SGHAT, CDR2 FQNNGV. This CDR3 comprises 14 residues. The CDR3 reads CASSTDRVSDTQYF. DNA for the CDR3: TGTGCCAGCAGCACAGACAGGGTTTCAGATACGCAGTATTTT.

The chain employs TRBV20-1 and TRBJ2-5; tentatively, D is TRBD1 or TRBD2 (5 bases each). The end of the DNA fits TRBJ2-7 better, so the J call may be wrong. The CDR3 contains 13 residues. Germline CDR1 reads DFQATT; CDR2 reads SNEGSKA (reference sequence). DNA for the CDR3: TGCAGTGCCCCCAGGGAGTCGACCTACGAGCAGTACTTC. Translated, it gives CSAPRESTYEQYF.

This clonotype was picked up a small number of times. The chain joins TRBV12-3 or TRBV12-4 to TRBJ2-5; 8 bases match TRBD2. The CDR3 length is 18 residues. With 5 bases clipped from V and 1 base from J, the junction kept 15 bases outside the gene matches. The CDR3, as DNA: TGTGCCAGCAGTACCCTCCGAGGGAGCGGGAGTCTCCAAGAGACCCAGTACTTC. This translates into CASSTLRGSGSLQETQYF.

This chain connects TRBV29-1 to TRBJ2-3; TRBD1 aligns across 7 bases. The ends lost 5 bases at V and 7 bases at J; junction bases unmatched: 6. Germline-derived CDR1 and CDR2 are SQVTM and ANQGSEA. The length of the CDR3 is 12 residues. CDR3 nucleotides: TGCAGCGTTCGGACAGGACACCATACGCAGTATTTT. Translation: CSVRTGHHTQYF.

This clonotype has more than one count but fewer than ten. The genes are TRBV9 and TRBJ1-2, with D possibly TRBD1 on 5 matching bases. The germline gives CDR1 SGDLS, CDR2 YYNGEE. The CDR3 totals 14 residues. Trimming removed 3 bases from V and 3 bases from J, with 12 bases in between. CDR3 nucleotides: TGTGCCAGCAGCGGGAAGGGGATGGACTATGGCTACACCTTC. It codes for CASSGKGMDYGYTF. Full variable domain (outside the CDR3, taken from reference TRBV9 and TRBJ1-2): DSGVTQTPKHLITATGQRVTLRCSPRSGDLSVYWYQQSLDQGLQFLIQYYNGEERAKGNILERFSAQQFPDLHSELNLSSLELGDSALYFCASSGKGMDYGYTFGSGTRLTVV.

The chain links TRBV20-1 to TRBJ2-7; 7 bases are shared with TRBD1. V trimming: 2 bases; J trimming: 2 bases; junction bases outside the gene matches: 6. CDR3 length: 14 amino acids. Looked up from germline, CDR1 is DFQATT and CDR2 is SNEGSKA (reference sequence). DNA for the CDR3: TGCAGTGCTAGAAGGGACAGTACAGCCTACGAGCAGTACTTC. Encoded protein: CSARRDSTAYEQYF.

This clonotype was seen a few times. The chain is built from TRBV27 and TRBJ2-3; D remains unclear. This CDR3 contains 14 residues. The V end lost 2 bases, the J end lost 1 base, and 7 bases lay between the germline ends. The germline CDR1 and CDR2 sequences are MNHEY and SMNVEV (reference sequence). Written as DNA, the CDR3 is TGTGCCAGCAGTTTACATGTGGGCACAGATACGCAGTATTTT. This sequence encodes CASSLHVGTDTQYF.

This clonotype was counted a few times. The rearrangement uses TRBV12-3 or TRBV12-4 and TRBJ1-1; D not certain. The V and J ends lost 6 bases and 6 bases respectively, with 8 bases between them. This CDR3 comprises 11 residues. The CDR3 protein is CASSTTAEAFF. The CDR3, as DNA: TGTGCCAGCAGCACAACAGCTGAAGCTTTCTTT.

As to this clonotype: No conserved phenylalanine or tryptophan ends this CDR3, so it is likely a read error. The chain carries TRBV27 and TRBJ2-7, with D possibly called TRBD1 or TRBD2 (5 bases each). CDR3 size: 15 residues. Germline V CDR1 and CDR2: MNHEY, SMNVEV (reference sequence). V was cut by 5 bases and J by 2 bases, with 16 bases left in between. The DNA of the CDR3 is TGTGCCAGCAGTAAAACCGGGACGGGCGCCTACGAGCAGTACTCC. It is translated as CASSKTGTGAYEQYS.